This TCR beta chain comes out of a study of identifying expanded T cells in peripheral blood (dated by TCRdb to the late 2010s). About the investigation overall: Four technical replicates, made by sequencing separate aliquots from the same pool of genomic DNA, were compared pairwise. What the work shows at the level of the full study, not this receptor alone: Both the number of clones called differentially abundant and the false-positive rate were significantly reduced by the beta-binomial model across all healthy-donor time intervals. Variance in clone template counts between approximately 2-week samples significantly increased with total template count across all healthy donors. It was expected by the authors that biological variance in healthy repertoires might increase further over much longer intervals, such as months to years. The binomial model flagged approximately 1.2 differentially abundant clones between technical replicates but around 16 over two weeks and roughly 20 over approximately 4 weeks.

This clone has a single count. Its antigen is not yet known. Base qualities are missing; no much larger clone stands one base away. Measured from the cysteine to the phenylalanine, the CDR3 is 13 residues long. Only CDR3 DNA is held: 39 bases, read in frame from base 1. At the junction V is shortened by 2 bases and J by 3 bases, with 7 bases in between. CDR1 LGHNA and CDR2 YSLEER were looked up in the germline V gene. No immune events, such as infections, were documented for the healthy donors during the collection period. Time-dependent variance in a beta-binomial model of T-cell clone differential abundance was calibrated using healthy-donor blood repertoires as a training cohort. The training cohort comprised 10 or so healthy donors, 3 female and 7 male. The donors were between about 29 and 65 years old, with an average age of 43 years. Whole blood was collected from each healthy donor at three time points spaced about two weeks apart and obtained from a commercial supplier. For immunosequencing, genomic DNA was extracted from unsorted whole blood.

TCRbeta CDR3 regions were profiled by bias-controlled multiplex PCR amplification of genomic DNA with the immunoSEQ Assay. Regarding the original processing steps: The absolute abundance of each unique TCRbeta CDR3 region was quantified after sequences were collapsed and filtered. Differential abundance was tested with two models: a binomial (Fisher-equivalent) model and a beta-binomial model that adds time-dependent variance fitted from healthy donors. Clones with fewer than 5 combined templates were removed, and differential abundance was called for clones with a Benjamini-Hochberg FDR below 0.01. The form v = (b*log(k)+a)^2 was used to model beta-binomial variance as a function of total template count across the two samples. Not all clones reach the TCRdb copy of this immuneACCESS table, which keeps in-frame sequences only. Checked studies attribute under half of the gap to unresolved V genes and leave the rest unexplained. That table gives V, J and clone size, and the DNA gave D and trimming. The sample includes roughly 56,000 clones, with roughly four fifths observed a single time. The biggest ten clones account for around a sixth of the sample.

The chain uses TRBV4-3 and TRBJ1-1; the D gene remains uncertain. Sample: blood. The sequence was obtained from a person aged 18-69 years in good health. The CDR3 has the sequence CASSQSRHTEAFF. The sequenced DNA: TGCGCCAGCAGCCAAAGCAGACACACTGAAGCTTTCTTT.